This TCR beta chain was recorded in a study of blood T cell repertoires in COVID-19. At the level of the study: Whether acute or convalescent, the COVID-19 samples came from the United States, Italy and Spain. The analysed material was cDNA or gDNA that came from T cells, B-cell-depleted T cells, or PBMCs.

Germline V gives CDR1 LGHDT, CDR2 YNNKEL (reference sequence). The CDR3 has 14 amino acids. Trimming removed 4 bases from V and 2 bases from J, with 10 bases in between. Here immunoSEQ multiplex PCR was the method, and the copy in TCRdb shows in-frame clones only, minus some. In the table there are roughly 28,000 clones, more than 60% of which are singletons. The source material was peripheral blood. The clonotype originates from a woman between 65 and 79 years old with active or convalescent COVID-19. This chain connects TRBV3-1 (or the pseudogene TRBV3-2) to TRBJ2-3; D remains unclear. The CDR3 region is CASSPGGYTDTQYF. In DNA form, the CDR3 reads TGTGCCAGCAGCCCAGGTGGCTACACAGATACGCAGTATTTT.